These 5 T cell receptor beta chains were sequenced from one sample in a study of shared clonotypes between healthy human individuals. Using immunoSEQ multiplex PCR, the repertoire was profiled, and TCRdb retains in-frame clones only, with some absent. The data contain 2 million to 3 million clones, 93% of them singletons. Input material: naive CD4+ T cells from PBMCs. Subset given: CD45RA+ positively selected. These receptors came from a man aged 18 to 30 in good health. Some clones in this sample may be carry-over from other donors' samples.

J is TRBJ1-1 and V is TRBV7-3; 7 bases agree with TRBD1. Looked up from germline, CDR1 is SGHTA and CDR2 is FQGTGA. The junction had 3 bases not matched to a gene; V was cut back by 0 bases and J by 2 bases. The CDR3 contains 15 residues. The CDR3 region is CASSLTAGGNTEAFF. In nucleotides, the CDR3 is TGTGCCAGCAGCTTAACGGCAGGGGGAAACACTGAAGCTTTCTTT.

The CDR3 sequence is CASSLPGRAKETQYF. The CDR3 DNA is TGTGCCAGCAGCCTCCCAGGGAGGGCAAAGGAGACCCAGTACTTC. This chain uses TRBV5-6 with TRBJ2-5; 7 bases map to TRBD2. The CDR3 loop spans 15 amino acids. Losses at the gene ends were 4 bases for V and 5 bases for J; bases not matched to a gene: 11. The germline CDR1 and CDR2 sequences are SGHDT and YYEEEE.

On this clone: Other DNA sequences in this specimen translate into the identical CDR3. The CDR3 loop reads CASSSPSGTYEQYF. CDR3 coding DNA: TGTGCCAGCAGTTCGCCTAGCGGAACCTACGAGCAGTACTTC. V is TRBV28 and J is TRBJ2-7; 7 bases fit TRBD2. The CDR3 length is 14 residues. Unmatched junction bases numbered 5, after V lost 4 bases and J lost 2 bases. Looked up from germline, CDR1 is MDHEN and CDR2 is SYDVKM.

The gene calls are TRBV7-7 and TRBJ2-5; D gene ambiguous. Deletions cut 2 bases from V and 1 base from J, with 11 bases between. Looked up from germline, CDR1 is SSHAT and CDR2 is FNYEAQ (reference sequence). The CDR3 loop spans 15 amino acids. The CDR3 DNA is TGTGCCAGCAGCTTAAGAGAAGAGCCCCAAGAGACCCAGTACTTC. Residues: CASSLREEPQETQYF. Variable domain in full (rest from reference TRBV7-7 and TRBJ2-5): GAGVSQSPRYKVTKRGQDVTLRCDPISSHATLYWYQQALGQGPEFLTYFNYEAQPDKSGLPSDRFSAERPEGSISTLTIQRTEQRDSAMYRCASSLREEPQETQYFGPGTRLLVL.

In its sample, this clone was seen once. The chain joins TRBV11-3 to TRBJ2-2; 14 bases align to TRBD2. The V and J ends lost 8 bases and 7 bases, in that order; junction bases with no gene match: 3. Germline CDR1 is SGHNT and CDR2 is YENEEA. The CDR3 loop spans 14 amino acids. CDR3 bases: TGTGCCAGCGGGACTAGCGGGAGTGGCGGGGAGCTGTTTTTT. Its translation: CASGTSGSGGELFF.